These 18 T cell receptor beta chains were all obtained from the same sample, sequenced in a study of T cell responses to AZD1222 COVID-19 vaccine. Sequencing used immunoSEQ multiplex PCR; TCRdb keeps in-frame clones, though not all of them. The data contain 250,000 or so clones, 85% to 95% of them seen just once; the ten biggest clones take up around 0.6%. The material sequenced was peripheral blood, taken on day 0 of AZD1222 vaccination. The origin of the receptors is an adult in good health.

The chain couples TRBV7-2 to TRBJ1-6; D might be TRBD1 (6 bases). The CDR3 has 14 amino acids. V shed 11 bases and J shed 2 bases, with 13 bases lying between them. CDR1 is SGHTA and CDR2 is FQGNSA in the germline V gene. CDR3 region: CAAGEGAYNSPLHF. In DNA form, the CDR3 reads TGTGCCGCCGGGGAGGGGGCCTATAATTCACCCCTCCACTTT.

This rearrangement joins TRBV11-1 to TRBJ2-7; 11 nucleotides line up with TRBD1. This CDR3 is 14 amino acids long. Germline CDR1 and CDR2: SGHAT and FQDESV (reference sequence). After removal of 4 bases from V and 5 bases from J, the junction contained 4 bases not matched to a gene. The CDR3 sequence is CASSYRTGGNEQYF. CDR3 DNA sequence: TGTGCCAGCAGCTACCGGACAGGGGGCAACGAGCAGTACTTC.

The chain recombines TRBV11-3 with TRBJ2-7, with D unresolved. The CDR3 extends over 14 amino acids. V shed 4 bases and J shed 5 bases, with 15 bases lying between them. Germline-derived CDR1 and CDR2 are SGHNT and YENEEA. DNA for the CDR3: TGTGCCAGCAGCTATCAAGGTGGCGGCGACGAGCAGTACTTC. This gives the protein CASSYQGGGDEQYF.

DNA of the CDR3: TGTGCCAGCAGTTCCCCCAGCGCGACAGGAGTGAATCAGCCCCAGCATTTT. It encodes CASSSPSATGVNQPQHF. This rearrangement joins TRBV28 to TRBJ1-5; possibly TRBD1 for D (6 bases). Germline V gene sequence: CDR1 MDHEN, CDR2 SYDVKM. The CDR3 length is 17 residues. V lost 4 bases and J lost 4, with 20 bases in between.

The gene calls are TRBV5-4 and TRBJ2-1; the match to TRBD2 covers 7 bases. Looked up from germline, CDR1 is SGHNT and CDR2 is YYREEE (reference sequence). The CDR3 spans 15 residues. Trimming cost V 5 bases and J 4 bases; bases outside gene matches: 9. CDR3: CASSAASGHYNEQFF. For the CDR3, the DNA is TGTGCCAGCAGTGCGGCTAGCGGACATTACAATGAGCAGTTCTTC.

This clone appeared once. The gene calls are TRBV2 and TRBJ2-3, with 7 bases fitting TRBD2. CDR3 size: 16 residues. Unmatched junction bases numbered 10, after V lost 5 bases and J lost 2 bases. Germline V lookup: CDR1 SNHLY, CDR2 FYNNEI. The CDR3 DNA is TGTGCCAGCAGTAGGGCCGGGACTACTAACACAGATACGCAGTATTTT. This codes for CASSRAGTTNTDTQYF.

The chain carries TRBV10-3 and TRBJ1-1; 7 nucleotides match TRBD1. Germline CDR1 reads ENHRY; CDR2 reads SYGVKD. The CDR3 is 14 residues long. Unmatched junction bases numbered 3, after V lost 0 bases and J lost 5 bases. CDR3 amino acids: CAISESTGITEAFF. The CDR3 nucleotides are TGTGCCATCAGTGAGTCGACAGGGATAACTGAAGCTTTCTTT.

The chain uses TRBV18 and TRBJ2-7; maybe TRBD2 (5 bases). The V and J ends lost 0 bases and 2 bases respectively, with 11 bases between them. The CDR3 runs 15 residues. Per germline, CDR1 KGHSH and CDR2 LQKENI. The CDR3 is CASSPPSGRAYEQYF. The CDR3 coding sequence is TGTGCCAGCTCACCACCAAGCGGTCGGGCCTACGAGCAGTACTTC.

This chain joins TRBV28 and TRBJ1-4, with TRBD1 as a possible D gene (5 bases). Germline V gene lookup returns CDR1 MDHEN and CDR2 SYDVKM. Between the trimmed V and J ends, which lost 3 bases and 7 bases, there was a span of 15 bases. There are 15 residues in the CDR3. Here the CDR3 DNA reads TGTGCCAGCAGTTTTCGGGGCAGGGTCCCTGAAAAACTGTTTTTT. It specifies CASSFRGRVPEKLFF.

The chain recombines TRBV10-3 with TRBJ1-1; TRBD1 is a possible D gene (5 bases). Trimming took off 2 bases at V and 8 bases at J, with 12 bases between the two ends. The CDR3 has 13 amino acids. Germline V gene lookup returns CDR1 ENHRY and CDR2 SYGVKD. In DNA, the CDR3 is TGTGCCATCAGTGAGAGGGAGGGGACCGAAGCTTTCTTT. Its protein is CAISEREGTEAFF.

V usage is TRBV7-8 and J usage is TRBJ1-5, with D uncertain. Germline CDR1 SGHVS, CDR2 FQNEAQ. V was shortened by 3 bases and J by 5 bases, with 17 bases between the two germline ends. The CDR3 has 16 amino acids. The CDR3 nucleotides are TGTGCCAGCAGCTTGGATGAAGGGCCAAGCGATCAGCCCCAGCATTTT. Translation gives CASSLDEGPSDQPQHF.

The chain uses TRBV28 and TRBJ1-2; 9 nucleotides align to TRBD1. V lost 6 bases to trimming and J lost 8 bases; unmatched junction nucleotides: 10. Germline V lookup: CDR1 MDHEN, CDR2 SYDVKM. The CDR3 totals 14 residues. The CDR3 DNA reads TGTGCCAGCAGCCCCCAAGGGGACAGGGTGGGCTACACCTTC. Residues: CASSPQGDRVGYTF.

The chain joins TRBV4-1 to TRBJ2-7; D could derive from TRBD1 or TRBD2 (6 bases each). This CDR3 comprises 13 residues. Trimming took off 4 bases at V and 7 bases at J, with 14 bases between the two ends. Germline CDR1 is MGHRA and CDR2 is YSYEKL. The CDR3 protein is CASSRRDTGEQYF. CDR3 coding DNA: TGCGCCAGCAGCCGGCGGGACACTGGGGAGCAGTACTTC.

This clone was recorded only once. The V call is TRBV5-1, the J call TRBJ1-1; 7 positions match TRBD1. The J segment lost 5 bases and the V segment lost 5 bases, leaving 12 bases of the junction unmatched. Germline CDR1 and CDR2: SGHRS and YFSETQ. The CDR3 is 15 residues long. The DNA of the CDR3 is TGCGCCAGCAGACCCCTTGACAGGGTGGGAACTGAAGCTTTCTTT. This sequence encodes CASRPLDRVGTEAFF.

V gene TRBV28 combines with J gene TRBJ2-1; D may be TRBD2 (5 bases). The CDR3 length is 12 residues. V gave up 8 bases and J gave up 8 bases, with 13 bases separating them. Germline CDR1 MDHEN, CDR2 SYDVKM. The CDR3: CASRTSSHEQFF. CDR3 bases: TGTGCCAGCCGAACTAGTTCCCATGAGCAGTTCTTC.

The CDR3 loop is CASSPALAPGTQYF. CDR3 in DNA: TGCGCCAGCAGTCCGGCGCTAGCGCCAGGGACCCAGTACTTC. The chain couples TRBV4-1 to TRBJ2-5; tentative D call: TRBD2 (6 bases). Per the germline V gene, CDR1 is MGHRA and CDR2 is YSYEKL. V shed 6 bases and J shed 7 bases, with 18 bases lying between them. The CDR3 covers 14 residues.

The chain couples TRBV11-1 to TRBJ1-1; 7 bases are a match to TRBD1. Unmatched junction bases numbered 6, after V lost 3 bases and J lost 5 bases. CDR1 and CDR2 (germline): SGHAT, FQDESV (reference sequence). The CDR3 covers 14 residues. The CDR3 DNA reads TGTGCCAGCAGCTTTTCTCAGGGGGTGACTGAAGCTTTCTTT. Encoded protein: CASSFSQGVTEAFF.

The CDR3 loop reads CASSPRAQGPPYTF. The CDR3 DNA reads TGTGCCAGCAGCCCCCGGGCCCAGGGGCCGCCCTACACCTTC. The chain has TRBV7-3 and TRBJ1-2; possibly TRBD1 for D (6 bases). The germline gives CDR1 SGHTA, CDR2 FQGTGA. The CDR3 consists of 14 residues. Trimming took 5 bases from V and 10 from J, leaving 20 bases between them. Full variable domain (missing parts from reference TRBV7-3 and TRBJ1-2): GAGVSQTPSNKVTEKGKYVELRCDPISGHTALYWYRQSLGQGPEFLIYFQGTGAADDSGLPNDRFFAVRPEGSVSTLKIQRTERGDSAVYLCASSPRAQGPPYTFGSGTRLTVV.